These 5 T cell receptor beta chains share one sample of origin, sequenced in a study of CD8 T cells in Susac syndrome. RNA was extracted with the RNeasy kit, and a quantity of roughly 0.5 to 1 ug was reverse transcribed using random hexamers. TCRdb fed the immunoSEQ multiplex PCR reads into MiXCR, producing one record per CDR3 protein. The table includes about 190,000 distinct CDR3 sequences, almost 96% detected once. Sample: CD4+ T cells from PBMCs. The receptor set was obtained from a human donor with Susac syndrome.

CDR3 protein: CASSLWDGTGQFF. The CDR3 DNA sequence: TGTGCCAGCAGTCTATGGGACGGGACAGGACAGTTCTTC. The V gene is TRBV12-3 or TRBV12-4, the J gene TRBJ2-1, with 8 bases identical to TRBD1. The V segment lost 5 bases and the J segment 13 bases; nucleotides outside the gene matches: 10. CDR3 size: 13 residues.

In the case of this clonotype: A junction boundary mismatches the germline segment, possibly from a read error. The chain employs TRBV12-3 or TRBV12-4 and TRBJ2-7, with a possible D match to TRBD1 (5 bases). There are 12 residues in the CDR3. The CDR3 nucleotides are TGTGCCAGCAGTCGACAGTCCTACGGGCAGTACTTC. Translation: CASSRQSYGQYF.

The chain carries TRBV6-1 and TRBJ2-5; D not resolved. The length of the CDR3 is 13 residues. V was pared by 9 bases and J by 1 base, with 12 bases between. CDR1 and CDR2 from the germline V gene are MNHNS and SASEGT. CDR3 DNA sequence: TGTGCCAGTTCTCTCCTGATCCAAGAGACCCAGTACTTC. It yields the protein CASSLLIQETQYF.

CDR3 nucleotide sequence: TGTGCCAGCAGCCAATGGAGGGGTAGCGGGGGGTCTAACAACGAGCAGTACTTC. Its translation: CASSQWRGSGGSNNEQYF. The chain couples TRBV3-1 to TRBJ2-7, with 10 bases lining up with TRBD2. This CDR3 spans 18 amino acids. Germline values: CDR1 LGHDT, CDR2 YNNKEL (reference sequence). Trimming removed 2 bases from V and 5 bases from J; junction bases left unmatched: 15.

CDR3 in DNA: TGCAGTGCTAGAGACCCACTAGCGGGGGAGTACAATGAGCAGTTCTTC. Amino acid sequence: CSARDPLAGEYNEQFF. The V and J genes are TRBV20-1 and TRBJ2-1; 11 positions match TRBD2. V was clipped by 0 bases and J by 4 bases; unmatched bases: 5. This CDR3 is built from 16 residues. Germline V gene sequence: CDR1 DFQATT, CDR2 SNEGSKA (reference sequence).